The 5 T cell receptor beta chains below come from one sample, sequenced in a study of blood T cell repertoires in COVID-19. Using immunoSEQ multiplex PCR, the repertoire was profiled, and TCRdb retains in-frame clones only, with some absent. The profile shows some 150,000 clones, roughly 84% of them singletons. The sequencing input was peripheral blood. These TCRs come from a woman in her forties or fifties in a cohort sampled during active or convalescent COVID-19.

The CDR3 sequence: CSASGTGSRNTIYF. CDR3 DNA sequence: TGCAGTGCTAGTGGGACAGGGTCTAGAAACACCATATATTTT. The V and J genes are TRBV20-1 and TRBJ1-3, with TRBD1 matching 9 bases. The CDR3 runs to 14 residues. From germline, CDR1 is DFQATT and CDR2 SNEGSKA (reference sequence). V shed 3 bases and J 5 bases; nucleotides not matched to a gene: 5.

V is TRBV11-1 and J is TRBJ2-3; 12 bases line up with TRBD1. The CDR3 extends over 16 amino acids. Germline V CDR1 and CDR2: SGHAT, FQDESV (reference sequence). The trim removed 4 bases at V and 5 bases at J, leaving 7 bases unmatched. CDR3 nucleotides: TGTGCCAGCAGCTCCGGGACAGGGGGCTTGGGAGATACGCAGTATTTT. Its protein is CASSSGTGGLGDTQYF.

V and J are TRBV5-1 and TRBJ1-5; D perhaps matches TRBD1 (6 bases). This CDR3 comprises 15 residues. CDR1 and CDR2 from the germline V gene are SGHRS and YFSETQ. Trimming stripped 4 bases from V and 4 bases from J, with 15 bases between. CDR3 amino acids: CASSPGEGWNQPQHF. The CDR3 DNA follows: TGCGCCAGCAGCCCAGGGGAGGGTTGGAATCAGCCCCAGCATTTT.

This clone occurred once. The chain links TRBV7-9 to TRBJ2-5, with 8 bases aligning to TRBD2. The germline gives CDR1 SEHNR, CDR2 FQNEAQ (reference sequence). The CDR3 contains 14 residues. V lost 2 bases to trimming and J lost 4 bases; unmatched junction nucleotides: 3. CDR3: CASSLRAGGETQYF. The CDR3 DNA reads TGTGCCAGCAGCTTACGGGCGGGGGGAGAGACCCAGTACTTC.

The chain combines TRBV5-5 with TRBJ1-5, with 12 nucleotides matching TRBD1. The CDR3 is made up of 18 amino acids. Germline CDR1 reads SGHKS; CDR2 reads YYEKEE (reference sequence). The trim removed 3 bases at V and 0 bases at J, leaving 7 bases unmatched. The chain's CDR3 is CASSSGQGAQYSNQPQHF. As DNA, the CDR3 is TGTGCCAGCAGCTCGGGACAGGGGGCACAATATAGCAATCAGCCCCAGCATTTT.